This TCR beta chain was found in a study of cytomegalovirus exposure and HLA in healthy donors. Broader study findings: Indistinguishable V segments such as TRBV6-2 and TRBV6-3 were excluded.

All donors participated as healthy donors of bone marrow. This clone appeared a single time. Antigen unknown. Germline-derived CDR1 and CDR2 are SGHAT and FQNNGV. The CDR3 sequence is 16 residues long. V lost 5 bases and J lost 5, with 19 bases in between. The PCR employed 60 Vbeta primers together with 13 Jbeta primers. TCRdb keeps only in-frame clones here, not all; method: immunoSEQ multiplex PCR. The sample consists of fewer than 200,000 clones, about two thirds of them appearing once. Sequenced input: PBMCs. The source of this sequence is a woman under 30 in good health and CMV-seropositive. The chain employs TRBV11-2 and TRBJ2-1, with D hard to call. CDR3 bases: TGTGCCAGCAGCCCCCCATCAACAGTTTTGGACAATGAGCAGTTCTTC. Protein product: CASSPPSTVLDNEQFF.